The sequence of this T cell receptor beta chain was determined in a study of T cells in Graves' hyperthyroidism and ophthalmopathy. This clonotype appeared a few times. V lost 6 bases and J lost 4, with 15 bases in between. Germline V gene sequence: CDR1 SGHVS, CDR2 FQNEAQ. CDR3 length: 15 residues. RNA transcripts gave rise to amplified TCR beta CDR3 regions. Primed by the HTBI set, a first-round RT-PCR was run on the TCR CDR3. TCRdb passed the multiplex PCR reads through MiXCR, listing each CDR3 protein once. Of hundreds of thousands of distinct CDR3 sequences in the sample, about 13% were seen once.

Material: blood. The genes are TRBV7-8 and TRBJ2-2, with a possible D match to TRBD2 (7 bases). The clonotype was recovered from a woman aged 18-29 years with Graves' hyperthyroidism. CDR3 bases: TGTGCCAGCAGACCGAGAAGGGGGGGCACCGGGGAGCTGTTTTTT. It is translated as CASRPRRGGTGELFF. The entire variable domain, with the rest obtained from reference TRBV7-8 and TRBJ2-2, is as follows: GAGVSQSPRYKVAKRGQDVALRCDPISGHVSLFWYQQALGQGPEFLTYFQNEAQLDKSGLPSDRFFAERPEGSVSTLKIQRTQQEDSAVYLCASRPRRGGTGELFFGEGSRLTVL.